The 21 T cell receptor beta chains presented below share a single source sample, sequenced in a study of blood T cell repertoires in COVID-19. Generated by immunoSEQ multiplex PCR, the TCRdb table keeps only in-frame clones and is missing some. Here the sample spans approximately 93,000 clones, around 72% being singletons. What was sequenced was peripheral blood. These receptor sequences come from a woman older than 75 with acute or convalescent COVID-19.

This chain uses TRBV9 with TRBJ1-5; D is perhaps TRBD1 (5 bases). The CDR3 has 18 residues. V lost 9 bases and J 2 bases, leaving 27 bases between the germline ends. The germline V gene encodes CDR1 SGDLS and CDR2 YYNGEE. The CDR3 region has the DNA TGTGCCATCAATACCTCGAGATGGAGGGGCGATGGCAATCAGCCCCAGCATTTT. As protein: CAINTSRWRGDGNQPQHF.

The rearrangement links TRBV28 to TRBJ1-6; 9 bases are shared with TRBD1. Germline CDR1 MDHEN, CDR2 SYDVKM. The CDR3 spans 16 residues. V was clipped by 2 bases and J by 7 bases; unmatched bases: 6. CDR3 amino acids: CASSLGGQGRNSPLHF. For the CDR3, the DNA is TGTGCCAGCAGTTTAGGGGGACAGGGAAGAAATTCACCCCTCCACTTT.

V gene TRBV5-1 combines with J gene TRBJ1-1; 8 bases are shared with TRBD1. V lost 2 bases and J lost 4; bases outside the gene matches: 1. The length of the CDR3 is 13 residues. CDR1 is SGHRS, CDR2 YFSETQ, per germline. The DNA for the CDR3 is TGCGCCAGCAGCTTTACAGGGGGCACTGAAGCTTTCTTT. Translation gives CASSFTGGTEAFF.

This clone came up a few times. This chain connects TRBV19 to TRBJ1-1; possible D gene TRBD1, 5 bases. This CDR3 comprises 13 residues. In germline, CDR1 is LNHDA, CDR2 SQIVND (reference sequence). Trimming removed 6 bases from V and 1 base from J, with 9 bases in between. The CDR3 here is CASSQRGNTEAFF. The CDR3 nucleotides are TGTGCCAGTAGCCAAAGGGGGAACACTGAAGCTTTCTTT.

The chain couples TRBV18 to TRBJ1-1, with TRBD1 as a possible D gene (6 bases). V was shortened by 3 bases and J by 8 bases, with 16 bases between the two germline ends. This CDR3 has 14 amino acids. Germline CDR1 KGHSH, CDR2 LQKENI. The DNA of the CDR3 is TGTGCCAGCTCACCCGGAACAGGGAGAAGAGAAGCTTTCTTT. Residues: CASSPGTGRREAFF.

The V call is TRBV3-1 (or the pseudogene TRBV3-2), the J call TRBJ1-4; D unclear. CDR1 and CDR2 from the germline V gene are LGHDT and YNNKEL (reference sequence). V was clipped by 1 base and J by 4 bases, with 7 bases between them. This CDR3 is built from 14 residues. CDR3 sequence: CASSQGSINEKLFF. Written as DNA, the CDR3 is TGTGCCAGCAGCCAAGGCAGTATTAATGAAAAACTGTTTTTT.

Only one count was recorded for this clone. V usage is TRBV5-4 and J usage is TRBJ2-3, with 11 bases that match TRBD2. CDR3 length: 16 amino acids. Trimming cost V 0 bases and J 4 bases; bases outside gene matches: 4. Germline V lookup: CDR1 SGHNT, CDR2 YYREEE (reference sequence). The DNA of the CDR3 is TGTGCCAGCAGCTTGGGTGGGACTAGCGGCGCAGATACGCAGTATTTT. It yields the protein CASSLGGTSGADTQYF.

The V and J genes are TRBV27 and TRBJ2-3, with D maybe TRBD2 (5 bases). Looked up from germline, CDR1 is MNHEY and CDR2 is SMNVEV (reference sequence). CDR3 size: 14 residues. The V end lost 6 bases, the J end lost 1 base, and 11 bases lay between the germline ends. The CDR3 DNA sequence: TGTGCCAGCAGGAATGCGGGCGGCACAGATACGCAGTATTTT. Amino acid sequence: CASRNAGGTDTQYF.

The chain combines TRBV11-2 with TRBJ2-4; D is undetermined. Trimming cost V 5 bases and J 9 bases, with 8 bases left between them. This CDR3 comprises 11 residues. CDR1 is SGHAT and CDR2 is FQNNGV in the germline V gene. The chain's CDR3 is CASSPGGIQYF. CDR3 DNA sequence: TGTGCCAGCAGCCCCGGCGGCATTCAGTACTTC.

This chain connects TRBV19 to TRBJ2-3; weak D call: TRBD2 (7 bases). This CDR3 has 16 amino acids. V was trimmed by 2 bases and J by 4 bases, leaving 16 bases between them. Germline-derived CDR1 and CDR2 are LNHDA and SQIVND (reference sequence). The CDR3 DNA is TGTGCCAGTAGTATAAAGGGAGGGGGGCTCCCAGATACGCAGTATTTT. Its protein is CASSIKGGGLPDTQYF. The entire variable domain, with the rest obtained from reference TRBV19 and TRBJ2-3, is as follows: DGGITQSPKYLFRKEGQNVTLSCEQNLNHDAMYWYRQDPGQGLRLIYYSQIVNDFQKGDIAEGYSVSREKKESFPLTVTSAQKNPTAFYLCASSIKGGGLPDTQYFGPGTRLTVL.

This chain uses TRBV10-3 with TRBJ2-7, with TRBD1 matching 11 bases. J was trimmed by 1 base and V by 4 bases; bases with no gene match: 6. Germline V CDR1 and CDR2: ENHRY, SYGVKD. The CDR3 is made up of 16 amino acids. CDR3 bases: TGTGCCATCAGTGCCCTAGGGACAGGGGGATCCTACGAGCAGTACTTC. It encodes CAISALGTGGSYEQYF.

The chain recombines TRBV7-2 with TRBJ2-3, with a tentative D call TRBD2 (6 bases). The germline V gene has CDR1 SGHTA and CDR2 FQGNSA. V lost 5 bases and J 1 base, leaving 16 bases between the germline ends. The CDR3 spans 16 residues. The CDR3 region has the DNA TGTGCCAGCAGCGGAGGGACCGGATATGGCACAGATACGCAGTATTTT. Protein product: CASSGGTGYGTDTQYF.

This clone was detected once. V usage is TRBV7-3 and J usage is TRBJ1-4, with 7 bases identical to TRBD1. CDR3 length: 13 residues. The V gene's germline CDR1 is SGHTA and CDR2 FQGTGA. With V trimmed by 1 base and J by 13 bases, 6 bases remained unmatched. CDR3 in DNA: TGTGCCAGCAGCTTAAACCTAGGGGGCCCACTGTTTTTT. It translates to CASSLNLGGPLFF.

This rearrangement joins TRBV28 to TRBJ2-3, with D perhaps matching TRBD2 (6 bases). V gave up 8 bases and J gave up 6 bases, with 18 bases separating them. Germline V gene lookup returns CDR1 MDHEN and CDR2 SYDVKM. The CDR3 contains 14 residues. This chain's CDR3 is CASGSGGEGDTQYF. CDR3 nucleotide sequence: TGTGCCAGCGGGTCGGGCGGGGAAGGGGATACGCAGTATTTT.

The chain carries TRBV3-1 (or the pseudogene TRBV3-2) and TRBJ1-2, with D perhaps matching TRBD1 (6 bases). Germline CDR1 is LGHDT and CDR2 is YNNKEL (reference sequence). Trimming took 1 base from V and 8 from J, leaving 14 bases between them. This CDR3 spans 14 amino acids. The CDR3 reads CASSQGGGAQGYTF. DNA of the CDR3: TGTGCCAGCAGCCAAGGCGGGGGGGCGCAGGGCTACACCTTC.

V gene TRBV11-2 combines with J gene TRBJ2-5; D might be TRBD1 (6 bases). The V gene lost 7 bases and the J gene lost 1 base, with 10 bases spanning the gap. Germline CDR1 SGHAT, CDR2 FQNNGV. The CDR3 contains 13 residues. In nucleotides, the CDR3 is TGTGCCAGCACCCGAGGGGGCCAAGAGACCCAGTACTTC. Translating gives CASTRGGQETQYF.

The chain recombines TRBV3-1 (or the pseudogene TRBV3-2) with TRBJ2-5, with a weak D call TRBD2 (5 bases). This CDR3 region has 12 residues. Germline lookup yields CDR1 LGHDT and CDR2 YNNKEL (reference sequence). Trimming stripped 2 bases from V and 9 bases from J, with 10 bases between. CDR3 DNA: TGTGCCAGCAGCCAAAATTTCGGGGCCCAGTACTTC. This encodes CASSQNFGAQYF.

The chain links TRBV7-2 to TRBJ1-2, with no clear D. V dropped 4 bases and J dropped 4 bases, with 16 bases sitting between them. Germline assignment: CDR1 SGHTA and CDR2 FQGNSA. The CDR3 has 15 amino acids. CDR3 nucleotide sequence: TGTGCCAGCAGCTCCCCCAGGCGAGTAAGCTATGGCTACACCTTC. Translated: CASSSPRRVSYGYTF.

CDR3 sequence reads: CASSLTRGPDTEAFF. CDR3 coding DNA: TGTGCCAGCAGCCTCACCCGCGGGCCCGACACTGAAGCTTTCTTT. This chain links TRBV4-2 with TRBJ1-1; D unclear. The CDR3 has 15 amino acids. Germline assignment: CDR1 LGHNA and CDR2 YNFKEQ. Trimming stripped 4 bases from V and 3 bases from J, with 15 bases between.

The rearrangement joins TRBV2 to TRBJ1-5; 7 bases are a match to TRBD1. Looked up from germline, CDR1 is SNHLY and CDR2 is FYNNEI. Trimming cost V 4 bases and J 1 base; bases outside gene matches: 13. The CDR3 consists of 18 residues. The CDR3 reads CASSARGRTGRSNQPQHF. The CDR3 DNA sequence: TGTGCCAGCAGTGCACGGGGGAGGACAGGAAGAAGCAATCAGCCCCAGCATTTT.

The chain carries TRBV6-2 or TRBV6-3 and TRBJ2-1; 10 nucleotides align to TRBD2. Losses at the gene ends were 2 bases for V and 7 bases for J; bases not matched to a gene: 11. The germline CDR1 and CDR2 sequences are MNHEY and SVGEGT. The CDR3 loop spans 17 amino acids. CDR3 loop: CASSYKVWSSGGNEQFF. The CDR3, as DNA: TGTGCCAGCAGTTACAAAGTGTGGTCTAGCGGGGGTAATGAGCAGTTCTTC.